The 5 T cell receptor beta chains below come from one sample, sequenced in a study of cytomegalovirus exposure and HLA in healthy donors. Profiling relied on immunoSEQ multiplex PCR, and the TCRdb table lists in-frame clones only, not all of them. The sample lists under 75,000 clones; 70% to 90% were seen once. The source material was PBMCs. All receptors derive from a man aged 25 to 40 in good health and CMV-seronegative.

This chain joins TRBV30 and TRBJ1-1; D gene uncertain. With 1 base removed from V and 0 bases from J, the gap between germline ends came to 6 bases. The CDR3 extends over 13 amino acids. Germline-derived CDR1 and CDR2 are GTSNPN and SVGIG (reference sequence). The CDR3 DNA reads as TGTGCCTGGAGTGGGCAGTTGAACACTGAAGCTTTCTTT. It codes for CAWSGQLNTEAFF.

The rearrangement uses TRBV12-5 and TRBJ1-1, with D unresolved. The V and J ends lost 1 base and 0 bases respectively, with 3 bases between them. Germline V gene data show CDR1 as LGHNT and CDR2 as FRNRAP. The CDR3 is 13 residues long. The CDR3 loop is CASGLALNTEAFF. The CDR3, as DNA: TGTGCTAGTGGTTTGGCCTTGAACACTGAAGCTTTCTTT.

The chain couples TRBV4-2 to TRBJ2-2; 9 bases line up with TRBD1. The CDR3 is 15 amino acids. Germline values: CDR1 LGHNA, CDR2 YNFKEQ. V shed 4 bases, J shed 5 bases, and the junction held 5 bases outside the gene matches. The DNA for the CDR3 is TGTGCCAGCAGCCTTGAGGACAGGGGAACCGGGGAGCTGTTTTTT. Its translation: CASSLEDRGTGELFF.

This clone was recorded once. This chain joins TRBV2 and TRBJ1-3, with D tentatively TRBD1 (6 bases). Trimming took off 6 bases at V and 2 bases at J, with 11 bases between the two ends. The germline gives CDR1 SNHLY, CDR2 FYNNEI. This CDR3 comprises 14 residues. The CDR3 bases are TGTGCCAGCAGGCCACAGGGAGCTGGAAACACCATATATTTT. Translating gives CASRPQGAGNTIYF.

This clone was seen a single time. V usage is TRBV4-2 and J usage is TRBJ1-1, with 8 bases matching TRBD1. CDR3 length: 14 amino acids. V was pared by 2 bases and J by 6 bases, with 5 bases of the junction left unmatched. Germline V gives CDR1 LGHNA, CDR2 YNFKEQ. DNA for the CDR3: TGTGCCAGCAGCCAACAGGGGGCGCGGTCTGAAGCTTTCTTT. Protein sequence: CASSQQGARSEAFF.